This T cell receptor (beta chain) was found in a study of cytomegalovirus exposure and HLA in healthy donors. Study-level findings and limits: Generally TCR sequences proved uncommon, though certain public TCRs appeared in numerous donors. Common viral pathogens were later found to be apparently linked to several of the most significant clusters. Fewer N-insertions than the 666-donor mean were reportedly shown by an Asian-associated ancestry cluster in a later analysis.

This clone was observed a handful of times. Its antigen is still unknown. The CDR3 covers 14 residues. Trimming cost V 8 bases and J 5 bases; bases outside gene matches: 6. Looked up from germline, CDR1 is SGHRS and CDR2 is YFSETQ. Use of 60 Vbeta and 13 Jbeta primers characterized the PCR. Generated by immunoSEQ multiplex PCR, the TCRdb table keeps only in-frame clones and is missing some. This table has 130,000 to 150,000 clones, around 75% appearing once. Sequenced: PBMCs. The receptor was isolated from a woman between 35 and 50 years old in good health and CMV-seronegative. The J gene is TRBJ2-2, the V gene TRBV5-1; 10 positions match TRBD1. The CDR3 is CASGTGVYTGELFF. CDR3 DNA: TGCGCCAGTGGGACAGGGGTATATACCGGGGAGCTGTTTTTT.